This entry lists 18 T cell receptor beta chains sequenced from one sample in a study of T cells in Graves' hyperthyroidism and ophthalmopathy. Researchers amplified the TCR beta CDR3 regions from RNA transcripts. The TCR CDR3 first-round RT-PCR relied on the HTBI primer set. TCRdb reprocessed the multiplex PCR reads with MiXCR, giving one entry per CDR3 protein. Of 500,000 to 750,000 distinct CDR3 sequences listed, 15% to 19% were seen once; the top ten hold around 7.3%. The sample was blood. The source is a woman aged 25 to 45 with Graves' hyperthyroidism.

This clonotype was counted a single time. The chain combines TRBV11-2 with TRBJ2-1; 13 bases align to TRBD2. The length of the CDR3 is 17 residues. CDR1 and CDR2 from the germline V gene are SGHAT and FQNNGV. With 1 base clipped from V and 5 bases from J, the junction kept 5 bases outside the gene matches. The CDR3 loop reads CASSLALGLAGNNEQFF. The DNA of the CDR3 is TGTGCCAGCAGCTTAGCCCTGGGACTAGCGGGAAACAATGAGCAGTTCTTC.

The chain links TRBV6-1 to TRBJ1-1, with 7 bases matching TRBD1. The CDR3 spans 16 residues. The germline V gene has CDR1 MNHNS and CDR2 SASEGT. The J segment lost 0 bases and the V segment lost 6 bases, leaving 10 bases of the junction unmatched. In DNA form, the CDR3 reads TGTGCCAGCAGCTCGGACAGGAGACCTATGAACACTGAAGCTTTCTTT. This codes for CASSSDRRPMNTEAFF.

V is TRBV6-1 and J is TRBJ2-3; D uncertain. Trimming cost V 5 bases and J 3 bases, with 12 bases left between them. The CDR3 covers 14 residues. Looked up from germline, CDR1 is MNHNS and CDR2 is SASEGT. The DNA of the CDR3 is TGTGCCAGCAGTCCCCTGATGCCTACAGATACGCAGTATTTT. Amino acid sequence: CASSPLMPTDTQYF.

This clonotype was recorded a few times. This chain links TRBV4-3 with TRBJ1-6; D gene uncertain. The CDR3 is 13 amino acids. CDR1 and CDR2 (germline): LGHNA, YSLEER. Trimming removed 3 bases at V and 18 bases at J, with 18 bases between. The CDR3, as DNA: TGCGCCAGCAGCCAGGATATCAGCACTACGCACCACTTT. Its translation is CASSQDISTTHHF.

The table lists this clonotype with many counts. The CDR3 DNA follows: TGTGCCAGCAGTTACCCGACAGGCTCTTCTGGAAACACCATATATTTT. Amino acids: CASSYPTGSSGNTIYF. The chain links TRBV12-3 or TRBV12-4 to TRBJ1-3; maybe TRBD1 (6 bases). The CDR3 extends over 16 amino acids. The V and J ends lost 4 bases and 1 base respectively, with 14 bases between them.

Remarks on this clonotype: A clone one base away is much larger, so this may be a read error. The V and J genes are TRBV13 and TRBJ2-7, with D tentatively TRBD1 or TRBD2 (5 bases each). The CDR3 consists of 16 residues. CDR1 PRHDT and CDR2 FYEKMQ come from the germline V gene (reference sequence). CDR3 in amino acids: CAGSLRGWGTVYEQYF. In DNA, the CDR3 is TGTGCCGGCAGCTTACGGGGATGGGGCACTGTCTACGAGCAGTACTTC.

This clonotype was picked up many times. The chain links TRBV30 to TRBJ2-1; D is perhaps TRBD2 (5 bases). The CDR3 extends over 12 amino acids. Germline V gene sequence: CDR1 GTSNPN, CDR2 SVGIG (reference sequence). Trimming stripped 1 base from V and 10 bases from J, with 11 bases between. The CDR3 DNA is TGTGCCTGGAGTGGCGGGCGAGAGGAGCAGTTCTTC. It translates to CAWSGGREEQFF.

The chain joins TRBV9 to TRBJ2-7; 13 bases are shared with TRBD2. With 2 bases clipped from V and 3 bases from J, the junction kept 11 bases outside the gene matches. CDR3 length equals 18 residues. Germline loops: CDR1 SGDLS, CDR2 YYNGEE. CDR3 DNA sequence: TGTGCCAGCAGCGTGGGGACTAGCGGGATGGGTGAACACTACGAGCAGTACTTC. It specifies CASSVGTSGMGEHYEQYF.

This sequence joins TRBV7-9 and TRBJ1-5; D gene ambiguous. Looked up from germline, CDR1 is SEHNR and CDR2 is FQNEAQ (reference sequence). CDR3 length: 14 residues. With 3 bases removed from V and 1 base from J, the gap between germline ends came to 7 bases. The CDR3 loop reads CASSFLGSNQPQHF. DNA for the CDR3: TGTGCCAGCAGCTTTTTGGGAAGCAATCAGCCCCAGCATTTT.

This clonotype was detected only once. At one boundary the junction diverges from the germline segment, which might be a read error. The chain employs TRBV6-9 and TRBJ2-1; TRBD2 agrees at 7 bases. This CDR3 region has 14 residues. Germline values: CDR1 MNHGY, CDR2 SVAAGI. This CDR3 reads CAGSYGGGVNEQFF. The CDR3 DNA reads TGTGCCGGCAGTTACGGGGGAGGGGTCAATGAGCAGTTCTTC.

The rearrangement links TRBV3-1 to TRBJ1-3; D call uncertain. Between the trimmed V and J ends, which lost 2 bases and 0 bases, there was a span of 8 bases. This CDR3 has 15 residues. From germline, CDR1 is LGHDT and CDR2 YNNKEL (reference sequence). The CDR3 here is CASSQRAGSGNTIYF. Here the CDR3 DNA reads TGTGCCAGCAGCCAAAGGGCGGGCTCTGGAAACACCATATATTTT.

V gene TRBV12-3 or TRBV12-4 combines with J gene TRBJ1-5, with 12 bases fitting TRBD1. The CDR3 loop spans 15 amino acids. Unmatched junction bases numbered 7, after V lost 7 bases and J lost 6 bases. The CDR3 nucleotides read TGTGCCAGCACGCCGGGACAGGGGGCAAGTCAGCCCCAGCATTTT. Protein sequence: CASTPGQGASQPQHF.

There are many counts of this clonotype. The CDR3 region has the DNA TGCAGCGCCGGACAGGGTTTGGATTCACCCCTCCACTTT. Protein product: CSAGQGLDSPLHF. This chain joins TRBV29-1 and TRBJ1-6, with TRBD1 matching 8 bases. CDR1 and CDR2 from the germline V gene are SQVTM and ANQGSEA. V lost 7 bases, J lost 8 bases, and 7 bases stayed unmatched. This CDR3 comprises 13 residues.

The chain uses TRBV28 and TRBJ2-3; D call uncertain. V was shortened by 3 bases and J by 0 bases, with 19 bases between the two germline ends. In germline, CDR1 is MDHEN, CDR2 SYDVKM. CDR3 length: 18 residues. DNA of the CDR3: TGTGCCAGCAGTTTCAACAAAGATCAATTTACTAGCACAGATACGCAGTATTTT. Translated: CASSFNKDQFTSTDTQYF.

This clonotype came up a few times. The rearrangement joins TRBV7-3 to TRBJ2-1; 10 bases are shared with TRBD2. Germline CDR1 SGHTA, CDR2 FQGTGA. CDR3 length: 15 residues. Losses at the gene ends were 5 bases for V and 4 bases for J; bases not matched to a gene: 5. CDR3 residues: CASSLTLAGYNEQFF. In DNA, the CDR3 is TGTGCCAGCAGCCTTACACTAGCGGGGTACAATGAGCAGTTCTTC.

This clonotype was counted at least ten times. The chain recombines TRBV3-1 with TRBJ2-1, with 11 bases aligning to TRBD2. Germline CDR1 is LGHDT and CDR2 is YNNKEL (reference sequence). The CDR3 has 16 amino acids. Trimming removed 5 bases from V and 8 bases from J; junction bases left unmatched: 11. The CDR3 here is CASSTTSGTQLDEQFF. CDR3 DNA: TGTGCCAGCAGCACGACTAGCGGGACCCAACTGGATGAGCAGTTCTTC.

This clonotype came up once. V gene TRBV5-6 combines with J gene TRBJ2-1; TRBD1 matches 9 bases. With 8 bases clipped from V and 7 bases from J, the junction kept 19 bases outside the gene matches. This CDR3 has 17 residues. CDR1 and CDR2 from the germline V gene are SGHDT and YYEEEE. The CDR3 loop is CASSPGPGQGVLNEQFF. The CDR3 nucleotides read TGTGCCAGTAGTCCTGGACCGGGACAGGGTGTCCTTAATGAGCAGTTCTTC.

The sample holds a few counts of this clonotype. The chain is built from TRBV3-1 and TRBJ2-7; D is uncertain. The germline V gene encodes CDR1 LGHDT and CDR2 YNNKEL (reference sequence). The CDR3 length is 15 residues. V lost 1 base and J lost 6, with 16 bases in between. DNA of the CDR3: TGTGCCAGCAGCCAAGGGTGGGATGGCATTAGCGAGCAGTACTTC. This sequence encodes CASSQGWDGISEQYF.